These T cell receptor beta chains were read from a single sample in a study of blood T cell repertoires in COVID-19. The data were produced by immunoSEQ multiplex PCR, yet TCRdb's version contains in-frame clones alone and is incomplete. The repertoire has under 300,000 clones, about 85% of them found once; the top ten carry approximately 1.8%. The sequenced sample was peripheral blood. These receptors all stem from a man younger than 45 who had recovered from COVID-19. CDR3s include the opening cysteine and the closing phenylalanine or tryptophan. A D gene is named only where the DNA matches it firmly. The size entry is marked missing in some rows and otherwise reads once, few, many or a size class.

length: 15; V: TRBV6-5; size: NA; J: TRBJ2-5; D: TRBD2; DNA: TGTGCCAGCAGCCACCCGGGGGGATTCGATGAGACCCAGTACTTC; CDR3: CASSHPGGFDETQYF
length: 14; V: TRBV6-5; size: NA; J: TRBJ2-3; D: NA; DNA: TGTGCCAGCACCCCGGCGGGGGCAATCGATACGCAGTATTTT; CDR3: CASTPAGAIDTQYF
length: 14; V: TRBV5-6; size: NA; J: TRBJ1-1; D: TRBD1; DNA: TGTGCCAGCAGCTTGGGGGACACAGGGGGTCGCGCTTTCTTT; CDR3: CASSLGDTGGRAFF
length: 12; V: TRBV3-1/TRBV3-2; size: NA; J: TRBJ1-5; D: NA; DNA: TGTGCCAGCAGCACATCGGACGGGGCCCAGCATTTT; CDR3: CASSTSDGAQHF
length: 17; V: TRBV23-1; size: once; J: TRBJ2-7; D: NA; DNA: TGCGCCAGCAGTCAACTGTTCCGGAGGGACAGCTCCTACGAGCAGTACTTC; CDR3: CASSQLFRRDSSYEQYF
length: 15; V: TRBV2; size: NA; J: TRBJ1-6; D: NA; DNA: TGTGCCAGCAGTGAAGCAGGAGGGCGTAATTCACCCCTCCACTTT; CDR3: CASSEAGGRNSPLHF
length: 14; V: TRBV29-1; size: NA; J: TRBJ2-1; D: TRBD1; DNA: TGCAGCGTTGATGGGACAGACTCCTACAATGAGCAGTTCTTC; CDR3: CSVDGTDSYNEQFF
length: 14; V: TRBV6-5; size: few; J: TRBJ1-1; D: NA; DNA: TGTGCCAGCAGGGAGGTGACCCTTCGCGCTGAAGCTTTCTTT; CDR3: CASREVTLRAEAFF
length: 15; V: TRBV27; size: NA; J: TRBJ2-3; D: TRBD1; DNA: TGTGCCAGCAGTCCACGGGACAGTCAAACAGATACGCAGTATTTT; CDR3: CASSPRDSQTDTQYF
length: 15; V: TRBV6-5; size: NA; J: TRBJ1-5; D: NA; DNA: TGTGCCAGCAGATCGACAACCGGGGGCAATCAGCCCCAGCATTTT; CDR3: CASRSTTGGNQPQHF
length: 15; V: TRBV11-2; size: NA; J: TRBJ2-3; D: NA; DNA: TGTGCCAGCAGCCACATCCTGGTTAGCACAGATACGCAGTATTTT; CDR3: CASSHILVSTDTQYF
length: 14; V: TRBV5-4; size: NA; J: TRBJ1-2; D: NA; DNA: TGTGCCAGCAGCGAGGGCCAAGAGGACCATGGCTACACCTTC; CDR3: CASSEGQEDHGYTF
length: 14; V: TRBV6-6; size: NA; J: TRBJ1-2; D: NA; DNA: TGTGCCAGCCTCCCGGGGGAGTCTAACTATGGCTACACCTTC; CDR3: CASLPGESNYGYTF
length: 14; V: TRBV6-4; size: NA; J: TRBJ2-3; D: NA; DNA: TGTGCCAGCAGTGAGTCTCTTCCCACAGATACGCAGTATTTT; CDR3: CASSESLPTDTQYF
length: 14; V: TRBV28; size: NA; J: TRBJ1-1; D: NA; DNA: TGTGCCAGCAGTCTCCCCACGGGGAACACTGAAGCTTTCTTT; CDR3: CASSLPTGNTEAFF
length: 15; V: TRBV7-9; size: NA; J: TRBJ1-1; D: TRBD1; DNA: TGTGCCAGCAGCCACCACAGGGACAGGAACACTGAAGCTTTCTTT; CDR3: CASSHHRDRNTEAFF
length: 16; V: TRBV5-4; size: NA; J: TRBJ2-1; D: TRBD1; DNA: TGTGCCAGCAGCTTGGACCCGACAGGGGCCTACAATGAGCAGTTCTTC; CDR3: CASSLDPTGAYNEQFF